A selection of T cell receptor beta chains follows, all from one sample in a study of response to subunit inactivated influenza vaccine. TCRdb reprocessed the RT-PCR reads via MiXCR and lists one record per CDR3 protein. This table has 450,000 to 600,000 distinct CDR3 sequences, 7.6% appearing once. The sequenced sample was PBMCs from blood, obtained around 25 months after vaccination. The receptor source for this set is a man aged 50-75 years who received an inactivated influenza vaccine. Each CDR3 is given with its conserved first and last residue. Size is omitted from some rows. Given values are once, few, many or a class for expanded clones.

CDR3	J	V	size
CASSSYSTDTQYF	TRBJ2-3	TRBV12-3/TRBV12-4	NA
CASSSNSLSGYTF	TRBJ1-2	TRBV7-2	few
CASTRLAAGANVLTF	TRBJ2-6	TRBV4-1	few
CASSDGQGATYEQYF	TRBJ2-7	TRBV12-3/TRBV12-4	many
CASSYPSLAGSIGELFF	TRBJ2-2	TRBV6-2/TRBV6-3	many
CSASKPHYEQHF	TRBJ2-7	TRBV20-1	NA
CASTSTGGYVEKLFF	TRBJ1-4	TRBV28	many
CASSQEAGQVPYEQYF	TRBJ2-7	TRBV4-3	NA
CASSPKTGGSYGYTF	TRBJ1-2	TRBV7-2	NA
CASSQEPASSLTF	TRBJ2-6	TRBV3-1	NA
CASSASGFSTYEQYF	TRBJ2-7	TRBV3-1	many
CAWSVKGSGEKLFF	TRBJ1-4	TRBV30	few
CASSSGPDYGYTF	TRBJ1-2	TRBV12-3/TRBV12-4	many
CASSFAGTTSTDTQYF	TRBJ2-3	TRBV7-2	many
CSGTDGNTIYF	TRBJ1-3	TRBV29-1	NA
CASSLAGFRETQYF	TRBJ2-5	TRBV7-2	NA
CASSLAGDGGNTIYF	TRBJ1-3	TRBV12-3/TRBV12-4	many
CSAPPGQYGYTF	TRBJ1-2	TRBV20-1	NA
CSARLSGGGLYEQYF	TRBJ2-7	TRBV20-1	many
CASSQEGTRNTGELFF	TRBJ2-2	TRBV4-3	few
CAISESLGSVEYF	TRBJ2-7	TRBV10-3	many
CASSQDPGGWETQYF	TRBJ2-5	TRBV4-1	NA
CASSEAQGAAGELFF	TRBJ2-2	TRBV2	few
CASSLGLRQVPYEQYF	TRBJ2-7	TRBV7-2	many
CASSLAVRELETQYF	TRBJ2-5	TRBV5-5	NA
CASSPKETLYNEQFF	TRBJ2-1	TRBV4-2	few